At least ten counts were recorded for the clone carrying this T cell receptor (beta chain). Its antigen is not identified. TCRdb used MiXCR to reprocess the multiplex PCR reads, holding one entry per CDR3 protein. In the table there are some 120,000 distinct CDR3 sequences, 21% of which are singletons. This sample is drawn from a study of breast tumors, draining lymph nodes, adjacent tissues. Notes on the study in general: That most tumor T cells come from lymph nodes remained unproven. Compared with lymph nodes, tumors were less diverse; compared with nontumor tissue, more.

Samples came from axillary lymph nodes draining the breast cancer. This TCR was recovered from a female donor with breast cancer. Some clones in this sample may be carry-over from other donors' samples. Sequenced material: axillary lymph node tissue.

The CDR3 here is CATLPPGRTDTQYF. The CDR3 DNA sequence: TGTGCCACCTTGCCCCCGGGACGAACAGATACGCAGTATTTT. This rearrangement joins TRBV28 to TRBJ2-3; perhaps D is TRBD1 or TRBD2 (5 bases each). The CDR3 has 14 amino acids. CDR1 MDHEN and CDR2 SYDVKM come from the germline V gene. V lost 10 bases to trimming and J lost 3 bases, with 17 bases between them.